This T cell receptor (beta chain) appears in the sequencing data of a study of blood T cell repertoires in COVID-19. Study at large: Italy, Spain and the United States were the sources of the convalescent and acute COVID-19 samples.

This CDR3 has 13 amino acids. V lost 5 bases, J lost 1 base, and 11 bases lay in between. The germline CDR1 and CDR2 sequences are SQVTM and ANQGSEA. In the original workflow: Reference gene primers were amplified, and this amplification served to estimate nucleated cell counts. Libraries were prepared by immunoSEQ multiplex PCR; TCRdb keeps only in-frame clonotypes and omits some of them. The V and J calls and clone size come from that table; D and trimming were worked out from the DNA. The sample has over 200,000 clones; approximately 86% are singletons. The clonotype was recovered from a woman aged 25 to 39 who had recovered from COVID-19. The rearrangement joins TRBV29-1 to TRBJ2-5; D might be TRBD2 (7 bases). The source material was peripheral blood. CDR3 sequence reads: CSVRGRAQETQYF. The CDR3 bases are TGCAGCGTTAGGGGGAGGGCCCAAGAGACCCAGTACTTC.